This T cell receptor (beta chain) comes out of a study of cytomegalovirus exposure and HLA in healthy donors. Study context: Out of approximately 170 million T cells, an earlier analysis found some 110 million unique TCR beta sequences in total.

Trimming shortened V by 0 bases and J by 4 bases, and 8 bases separated the two germline ends. This CDR3 contains 14 residues. Germline CDR1 MNHNY, CDR2 SVGAGI (reference sequence). Whole-study results and caveats: In vitro checks showed that three CMV-associated chains really do target CMV antigens.

This clone was seen more than once but under ten times. The antigen is not known. This PCR relied on a set of 60 Vbeta primers and 13 Jbeta primers. Using immunoSEQ multiplex PCR, the repertoire was profiled, and TCRdb retains in-frame clones only, with some absent. The table records about 160,000 clones, around 74% of them present only once. Donors in the study were healthy people who gave bone marrow. The V gene is TRBV6-6, the J gene TRBJ2-3; D is possibly TRBD2 (5 bases). The sequenced material came from PBMCs. This TCR came from a female donor in good health and CMV-seronegative. The CDR3 spells CASSYSPGADTQYF. CDR3 in DNA: TGTGCCAGCAGTTACTCCCCCGGGGCAGATACGCAGTATTTT.